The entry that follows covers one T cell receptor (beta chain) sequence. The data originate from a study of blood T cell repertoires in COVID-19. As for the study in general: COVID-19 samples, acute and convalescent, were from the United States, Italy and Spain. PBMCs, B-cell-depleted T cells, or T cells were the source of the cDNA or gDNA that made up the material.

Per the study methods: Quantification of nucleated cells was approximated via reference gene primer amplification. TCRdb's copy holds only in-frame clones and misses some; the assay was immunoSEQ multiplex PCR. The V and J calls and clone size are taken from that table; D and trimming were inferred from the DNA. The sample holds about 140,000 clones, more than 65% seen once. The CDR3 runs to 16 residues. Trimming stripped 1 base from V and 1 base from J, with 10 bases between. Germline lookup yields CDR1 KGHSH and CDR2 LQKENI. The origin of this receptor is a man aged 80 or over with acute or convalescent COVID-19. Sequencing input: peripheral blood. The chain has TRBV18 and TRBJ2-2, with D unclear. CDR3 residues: CASSPRGTENTGELFF. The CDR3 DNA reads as TGTGCCAGCTCACCACGAGGTACGGAGAACACCGGGGAGCTGTTTTTT.